The source of this T cell receptor (beta chain) is a study of cytomegalovirus exposure and HLA in healthy donors. The PCR used 60 Vbeta and 13 Jbeta primers. Using immunoSEQ multiplex PCR, the repertoire was profiled, and TCRdb retains in-frame clones only, with some absent. In the table there are some 120,000 clones, about 78% of which are singletons. Sequencing was performed on PBMCs. This receptor was taken from a female donor in good health and CMV-seronegative.

The CDR3 sequence is CASGLVVLLGRGQETQYF. The CDR3 coding sequence is TGTGCTAGTGGTTTGGTAGTACTTCTCGGCAGGGGGCAAGAGACCCAGTACTTC. The rearrangement uses TRBV12-5 and TRBJ2-5; TRBD1 matches at 7 bases. The V segment lost 0 bases and the J segment 2 bases; nucleotides outside the gene matches: 12. The length of the CDR3 is 18 residues. Per germline, CDR1 LGHNT and CDR2 FRNRAP.